This T cell receptor beta chain comes out of a study of T cell repertoires in cytomegalovirus infection. One entry per CDR3 protein results from TCRdb running MiXCR on the reads. This table has over 150,000 distinct CDR3 sequences, approximately 15% appearing once. This clonotype appeared many times. The CDR3 runs 17 residues. The V and J ends lost 3 bases and 0 bases, in that order; junction bases with no gene match: 8. Germline CDR1 SGHDN, CDR2 FVKESK. This chain uses TRBV14 with TRBJ1-5, with 7 bases that match TRBD1. Sequences were obtained from PBMCs. This TCR was sampled from a human donor in good health (CMV status not recorded). Some clones in this sample may be carry-over from other donors' samples. The CDR3 protein is CASSQERDRDSNQPQHF. The CDR3 region has the DNA TGTGCCAGCAGCCAGGAACGAGACAGGGATAGCAATCAGCCCCAGCATTTT.